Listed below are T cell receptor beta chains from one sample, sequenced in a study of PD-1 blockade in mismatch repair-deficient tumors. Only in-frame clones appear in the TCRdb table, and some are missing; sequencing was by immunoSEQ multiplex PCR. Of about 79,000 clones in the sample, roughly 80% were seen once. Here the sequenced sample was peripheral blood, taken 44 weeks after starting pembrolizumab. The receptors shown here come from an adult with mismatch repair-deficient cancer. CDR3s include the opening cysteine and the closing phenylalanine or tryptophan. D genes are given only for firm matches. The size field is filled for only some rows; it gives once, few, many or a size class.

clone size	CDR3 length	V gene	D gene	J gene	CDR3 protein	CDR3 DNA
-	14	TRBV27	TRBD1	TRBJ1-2	CASRQSRQGLGYTF	TGTGCCAGCAGGCAATCCCGACAGGGATTAGGCTACACCTTC
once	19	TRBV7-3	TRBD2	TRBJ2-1	CASSPPFRLAGESYNEQFF	TGTGCCAGCAGCCCGCCCTTTAGGCTAGCGGGAGAATCGTACAATGAGCAGTTCTTC
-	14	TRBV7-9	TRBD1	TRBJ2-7	CASSLPGQGGEQYF	TGTGCCAGCAGCCTTCCAGGACAGGGCGGCGAGCAGTACTTC
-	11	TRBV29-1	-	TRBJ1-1	CSVVVSGGAFF	TGCAGCGTTGTAGTTTCAGGTGGAGCTTTCTTT
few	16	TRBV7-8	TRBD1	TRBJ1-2	CASSLGDRGPIYGYTF	TGTGCCAGCAGCTTAGGAGACAGGGGGCCGATATATGGCTACACCTTC
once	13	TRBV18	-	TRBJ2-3	CASSRDSTDTQYF	TGTGCCAGCTCACGAGATAGCACAGATACGCAGTATTTT
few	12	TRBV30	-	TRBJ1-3	CAWSPNGNTIYF	TGTGCCTGGAGTCCCAATGGAAACACCATATATTTT
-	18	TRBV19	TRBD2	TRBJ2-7	CASSIALIRTSGGYEQYF	TGTGCCAGTAGTATAGCCCTTATCCGGACTAGCGGGGGGTACGAGCAGTACTTC
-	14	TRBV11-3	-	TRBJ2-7	CASSLVGRGNEQYF	TGTGCCAGCAGCTTAGTAGGCAGGGGAAACGAGCAGTACTTC
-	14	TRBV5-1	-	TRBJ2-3	CASSLVGWENTQYF	TGCGCCAGCAGCTTGGTTGGCTGGGAGAATACGCAGTATTTT
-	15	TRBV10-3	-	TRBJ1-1	CATSPVAGINTEAFF	TGTGCCACCAGCCCCGTGGCAGGGATTAACACTGAAGCTTTCTTT
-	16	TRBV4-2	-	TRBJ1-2	CASSQDKTKTKPGYTF	TGTGCCAGCAGCCAAGACAAGACAAAGACTAAACCTGGCTACACCTTC
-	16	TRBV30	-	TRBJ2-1	CAWSVQGTKSYNEQFF	TGTGCCTGGAGTGTACAGGGGACTAAATCCTACAATGAGCAGTTCTTC
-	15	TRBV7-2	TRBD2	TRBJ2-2	CASSQAGANTGELFF	TGTGCCAGCAGCCAAGCGGGAGCTAACACCGGGGAGCTGTTTTTT
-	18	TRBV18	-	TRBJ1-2	CASSLQGRYRNSNYGYTF	TGTGCCAGCTCACTCCAAGGGAGATACAGGAATTCTAACTATGGCTACACCTTC
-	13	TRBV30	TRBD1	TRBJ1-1	CAWSKQGLGEAFF	TGTGCCTGGAGCAAACAGGGGCTGGGTGAAGCTTTCTTT
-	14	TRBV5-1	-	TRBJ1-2	CASSLNDQSYGYTF	TGCGCCAGCAGCTTGAACGACCAAAGCTATGGCTACACCTTC
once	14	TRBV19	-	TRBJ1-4	CASSMTRANEKLFF	TGTGCCAGTAGCATGACACGGGCTAATGAAAAACTGTTTTTT
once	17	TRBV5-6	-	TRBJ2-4	CASSQRIQGLAKNIQYF	TGTGCCAGCAGCCAACGAATTCAGGGCTTAGCCAAAAACATTCAGTACTTC
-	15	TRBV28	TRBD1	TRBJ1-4	CASSLNAGGVEKLFF	TGTGCCAGCAGTTTGAACGCAGGGGGGGTTGAAAAACTGTTTTTT
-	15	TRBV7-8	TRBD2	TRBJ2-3	CASSLTAGETDTQYF	TGTGCCAGCAGCTTAACGGCGGGAGAAACAGATACGCAGTATTTT
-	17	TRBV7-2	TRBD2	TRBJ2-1	CASSSRTSGRVYNEQFF	TGTGCCAGCAGTTCCCGGACTAGCGGGAGGGTATACAATGAGCAGTTCTTC
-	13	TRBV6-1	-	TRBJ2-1	CASSGDAYNEQFF	TGTGCCAGCAGCGGTGACGCTTACAATGAGCAGTTCTTC
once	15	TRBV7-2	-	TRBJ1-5	CASSVRGNSNQPQHF	TGTGCCAGCAGTGTTAGGGGGAATAGCAATCAGCCCCAGCATTTT
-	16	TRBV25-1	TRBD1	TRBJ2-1	CASGSSSGQRYNEQFF	TGTGCCAGCGGCTCCTCTTCGGGACAGAGGTACAATGAGCAGTTCTTC
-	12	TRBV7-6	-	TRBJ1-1	CASSQFGGEAFF	TGTGCCAGCAGCCAATTTGGTGGTGAAGCTTTCTTT
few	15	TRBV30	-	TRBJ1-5	CAWSRQVVGNQPQHF	TGTGCCTGGAGTCGACAGGTTGTGGGCAATCAGCCCCAGCATTTT
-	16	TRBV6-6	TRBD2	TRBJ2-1	CASSYPGTSGHNEQFF	TGTGCCAGCAGTTACCCTGGGACTAGCGGTCACAATGAGCAGTTCTTC
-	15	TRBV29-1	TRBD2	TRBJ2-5	CSVALPGLGVETQYF	TGCAGCGTTGCACTCCCGGGACTAGGAGTAGAGACCCAGTACTTC
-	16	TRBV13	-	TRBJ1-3	CASSFPSGGYGNTIYF	TGTGCCAGCAGCTTCCCCTCGGGCGGGTACGGAAACACCATATATTTT
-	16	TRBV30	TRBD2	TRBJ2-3	CAWSPPGLAGSDTQYF	TGTGCCTGGAGTCCACCGGGACTAGCGGGATCAGATACGCAGTATTTT
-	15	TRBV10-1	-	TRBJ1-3	CASRRGAGRRNTIYF	TGCGCCAGCAGAAGGGGGGCAGGCCGACGAAACACCATATATTTT
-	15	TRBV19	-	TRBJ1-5	CASSIGGGRNQPQHF	TGTGCCAGTAGTATAGGGGGAGGACGCAATCAGCCCCAGCATTTT
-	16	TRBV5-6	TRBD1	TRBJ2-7	CASSSVNIGGSGEQYF	TGTGCCAGCAGCTCCGTGAATATAGGGGGCTCAGGCGAGCAGTACTTC
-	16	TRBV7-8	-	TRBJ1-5	CASSLVGWGRTGAQHF	TGTGCCAGCAGCTTAGTTGGTTGGGGGCGGACCGGGGCCCAGCATTTT
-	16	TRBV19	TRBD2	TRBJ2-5	CASTEVSSGRRETQYF	TGTGCCAGTACAGAAGTTTCTAGCGGGAGACGAGAGACCCAGTACTTC
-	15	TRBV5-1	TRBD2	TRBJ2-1	CASSLVSSGIYEQFF	TGCGCCAGCAGCTTGGTTTCTAGCGGGATATACGAGCAGTTCTTC
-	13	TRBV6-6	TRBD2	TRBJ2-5	CASSSAGGETQYF	TGTGCCAGCAGTTCAGCGGGAGGAGAGACCCAGTACTTC
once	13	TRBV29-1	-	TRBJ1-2	CSVEDLDPGGYTF	TGCAGCGTTGAAGATCTAGATCCAGGGGGCTACACCTTC
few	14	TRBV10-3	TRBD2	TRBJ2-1	CAIRKREPPSEQFF	TGTGCCATCAGAAAGCGGGAGCCCCCCAGTGAGCAGTTCTTC
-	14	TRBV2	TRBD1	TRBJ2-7	CASSSGQGRWEQYF	TGTGCCAGCAGTTCCGGACAGGGGCGGTGGGAGCAGTACTTC
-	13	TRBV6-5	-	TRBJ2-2	CASSYSVPGELFF	TGTGCCAGCAGTTACTCCGTGCCCGGGGAGCTGTTTTTT
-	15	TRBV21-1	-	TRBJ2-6	CASSKGGSGANVLTF	TGTGCCAGCAGCAAAGGTGGTTCTGGGGCCAACGTCCTGACTTTC